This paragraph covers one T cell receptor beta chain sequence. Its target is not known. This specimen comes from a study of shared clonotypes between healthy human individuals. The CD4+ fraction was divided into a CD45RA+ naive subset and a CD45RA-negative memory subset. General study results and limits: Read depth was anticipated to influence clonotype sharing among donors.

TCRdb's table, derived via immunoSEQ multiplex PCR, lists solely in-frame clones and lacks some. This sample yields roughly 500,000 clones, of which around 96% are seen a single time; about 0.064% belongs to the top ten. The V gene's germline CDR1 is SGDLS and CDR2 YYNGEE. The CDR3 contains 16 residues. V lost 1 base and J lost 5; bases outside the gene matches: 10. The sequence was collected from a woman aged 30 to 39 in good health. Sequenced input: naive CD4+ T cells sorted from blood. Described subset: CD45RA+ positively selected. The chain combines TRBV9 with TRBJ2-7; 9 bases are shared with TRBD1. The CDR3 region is CASSVNPTGGVNEQYF. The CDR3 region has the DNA TGTGCCAGCAGCGTAAACCCAACAGGGGGCGTAAACGAGCAGTACTTC.